One sample yielded the 14 T cell receptor beta chains listed below, sequenced in a study of shared clonotypes between healthy human individuals. Using immunoSEQ multiplex PCR, the repertoire was profiled, and TCRdb retains in-frame clones only, with some absent. The table has 1.5 million to 2.5 million clones, roughly 95% seen once. Cells designated naive CD8 were CD45RO-negative and were positively selected for CCR7, with terminally differentiated effector memory CD45RA+ cells excluded. The sequencing sample was made of naive CD8+ T cells sorted from blood. The origin of the receptors is a man aged 18 to 35 in good health.

The V gene is TRBV27, the J gene TRBJ2-1, with 8 bases that match TRBD2. V was clipped by 6 bases and J by 6 bases; unmatched bases: 7. Germline-derived CDR1 and CDR2 are MNHEY and SMNVEV (reference sequence). CDR3 length equals 14 residues. CDR3 coding DNA: TGTGCCAGCAGACCGGGGGGGCCAGTCAATGAGCAGTTCTTC. Translation: CASRPGGPVNEQFF.

This clone was counted a single time. The genes are TRBV6-5 and TRBJ2-7; 8 nucleotides match TRBD1. This CDR3 region has 15 residues. Germline CDR1 MNHEY, CDR2 SVGAGI. The junction had 5 bases not matched to a gene; V was cut back by 2 bases and J by 2 bases. The CDR3 spells CASSYPGQETYEQYF. CDR3 DNA: TGTGCCAGCAGTTACCCGGGACAGGAAACCTACGAGCAGTACTTC.

This clone was seen a single time. The chain recombines TRBV7-9 with TRBJ1-2; D not resolved. The CDR3 is 15 residues long. Germline CDR1 is SEHNR and CDR2 is FQNEAQ (reference sequence). Trimming shortened V by 2 bases and J by 6 bases, and 16 bases separated the two germline ends. CDR3 sequence reads: CASSLNTFGQDGYTF. As DNA, the CDR3 is TGTGCCAGCAGCTTAAACACCTTTGGCCAGGATGGCTACACCTTC.

The V and J genes are TRBV19 and TRBJ1-6; 7 bases match TRBD1. Germline V lookup: CDR1 LNHDA, CDR2 SQIVND (reference sequence). Trimming cost V 7 bases and J 2 bases; bases outside gene matches: 2. The CDR3 length is 14 residues. The chain's CDR3 is CASTDRAYNSPLHF. CDR3 sequence (DNA): TGTGCCAGTACCGACAGGGCCTATAATTCACCCCTCCACTTT.

This clone was found a few times. The rearrangement joins TRBV5-6 to TRBJ2-1; D possibly matches TRBD1 or TRBD2 (5 bases each). The V and J ends lost 0 bases and 12 bases respectively, with 7 bases between them. Germline values: CDR1 SGHDT, CDR2 YYEEEE. This CDR3 is built from 11 residues. The CDR3 DNA sequence: TGTGCCAGCAGCTTGGTTGGGACGCAGTTCTTC. Its translation: CASSLVGTQFF.

The chain combines TRBV5-5 with TRBJ1-6, with TRBD1 matching over 11 bases. In germline, CDR1 is SGHKS, CDR2 YYEKEE (reference sequence). The CDR3 loop spans 15 amino acids. V shed 5 bases, J shed 8 bases, and the junction held 6 bases outside the gene matches. CDR3 loop: CASRGWGQGDSPLHF. CDR3 in DNA: TGTGCCAGCAGGGGTTGGGGACAGGGGGATTCACCCCTCCACTTT.

This chain's CDR3 is CASSFNFNNEQFF. The DNA for the CDR3 is TGTGCCAGCAGCTTCAACTTTAACAATGAGCAGTTCTTC. The chain has TRBV5-6 and TRBJ2-1; D is uncertain. Germline V CDR1 and CDR2: SGHDT, YYEEEE. Trimming pared 2 bases from V and 5 bases from J, leaving 8 bases between. The CDR3 spans 13 residues.

V is TRBV7-2 and J is TRBJ1-2; 7 bases line up with TRBD1. V lost 5 bases and J lost 3; bases outside the gene matches: 6. The V gene's germline CDR1 is SGHTA and CDR2 FQGNSA. The CDR3 is made up of 14 amino acids. The CDR3: CASSITGTDYGYTF. CDR3 nucleotides: TGTGCCAGCAGCATAACCGGGACAGACTATGGCTACACCTTC.

This chain's CDR3 is CASSSKDHLVGQYF. CDR3 bases: TGTGCCAGCAGCTCCAAGGACCATCTAGTCGGGCAGTACTTC. The chain joins TRBV7-9 to TRBJ2-7; D is unresolved. The CDR3 has 14 amino acids. V lost 4 bases and J lost 9, with 19 bases in between. Germline V gene sequence: CDR1 SEHNR, CDR2 FQNEAQ (reference sequence).

CDR3 DNA: TGCGCCAGCAGCCCAGCGGGAGTTGAGCAGTTCTTC. Translated, it gives CASSPAGVEQFF. The chain links TRBV4-1 to TRBJ2-1, with 8 bases that match TRBD2. V lost 4 bases to trimming and J lost 9 bases; unmatched junction nucleotides: 2. CDR3 length: 12 residues. CDR1 and CDR2 from the germline V gene are MGHRA and YSYEKL.

This clone was recorded only once. The gene calls are TRBV30 and TRBJ2-7, with TRBD1 matching 8 bases. V lost 4 bases and J lost 3; bases outside the gene matches: 5. The CDR3 spans 13 residues. Germline V gene sequence: CDR1 GTSNPN, CDR2 SVGIG (reference sequence). This CDR3 reads CAWNSGQGYEQYF. The CDR3 nucleotides read TGTGCCTGGAACAGCGGACAGGGCTACGAGCAGTACTTC.

The rearrangement links TRBV2 to TRBJ1-6; TRBD1 aligns across 7 bases. The trim removed 5 bases at V and 4 bases at J, leaving 2 bases unmatched. The V gene's germline CDR1 is SNHLY and CDR2 FYNNEI. The CDR3 consists of 14 residues. The CDR3 spells CASSSGGYNSPLHF. CDR3 nucleotide sequence: TGTGCCAGCAGTTCAGGGGGGTATAATTCACCCCTCCACTTT.

In its sample, this clone was seen once. In DNA, the CDR3 is TGTGCCAGCAGCCGCATGGGGGCGGGGGGCACCTACAATGAGCAGTTCTTC. Translated, it gives CASSRMGAGGTYNEQFF. The chain uses TRBV7-2 and TRBJ2-1, with 8 bases identical to TRBD2. The germline V gene encodes CDR1 SGHTA and CDR2 FQGNSA. CDR3 size: 17 residues. J gave up 2 bases and V 5 bases, and 11 bases lay outside the gene matches.

The chain has TRBV4-1 and TRBJ1-2, with D tentatively TRBD1 (5 bases). CDR3 length: 14 amino acids. Trimming cost V 5 bases and J 4 bases, with 14 bases left between them. Germline V gene lookup returns CDR1 MGHRA and CDR2 YSYEKL. For the CDR3, the DNA is TGCGCCAGCAGCGCGAAGGGGTTGGGCTATGGCTACACCTTC. Protein: CASSAKGLGYGYTF.